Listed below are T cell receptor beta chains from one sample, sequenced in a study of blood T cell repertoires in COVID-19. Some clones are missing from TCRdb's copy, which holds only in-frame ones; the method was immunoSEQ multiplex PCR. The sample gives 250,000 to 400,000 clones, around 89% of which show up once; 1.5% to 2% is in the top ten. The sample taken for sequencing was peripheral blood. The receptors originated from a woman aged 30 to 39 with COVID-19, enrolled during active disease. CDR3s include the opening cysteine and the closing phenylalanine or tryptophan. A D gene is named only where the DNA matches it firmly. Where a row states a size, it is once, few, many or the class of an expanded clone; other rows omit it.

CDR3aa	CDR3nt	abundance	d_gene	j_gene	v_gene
CASSPITGNTEAFF	TGTGCCAGCAGCCCAATTACAGGGAACACTGAAGCTTTCTTT	.	.	TRBJ1-1	TRBV11-3
CASSSTGWGYTF	TGTGCCAGCAGCTCTACAGGGTGGGGCTACACCTTC	.	.	TRBJ1-2	TRBV5-4
CASRPSGGDNSPLHF	TGTGCCAGCCGTCCCAGTGGGGGGGATAATTCACCCCTCCACTTT	once	.	TRBJ1-6	TRBV19
CASSPLNRGSNQPQHF	TGTGCCAGCAGTCCCCTGAACAGGGGTAGCAATCAGCCCCAGCATTTT	once	TRBD1	TRBJ1-5	TRBV28
CASSRDRGRYQPQHF	TGCGCCAGCAGCCGGGACAGGGGGCGGTATCAGCCCCAGCATTTT	.	TRBD1	TRBJ1-5	TRBV4-3
CASTQGPERDTQYF	TGCGCCAGCACCCAAGGGCCGGAGAGAGATACGCAGTATTTT	.	.	TRBJ2-3	TRBV4-1
CASSSTSGGSTSTDTQYF	TGTGCCAGCAGCTCCACTAGCGGGGGGTCAACTAGCACAGATACGCAGTATTTT	.	TRBD2	TRBJ2-3	TRBV7-6
CATSRESRGQETQYF	TGTGCCACCAGCAGGGAGAGCAGGGGACAAGAGACCCAGTACTTC	once	.	TRBJ2-5	TRBV15
CASSASLGSGNEQFF	TGTGCCAGCTCAGCCTCACTAGGTTCGGGCAATGAGCAGTTCTTC	.	.	TRBJ2-1	TRBV18
CASSLSADEKLFF	TGCGCCAGCAGCTTGTCAGCGGATGAAAAACTGTTTTTT	.	.	TRBJ1-4	TRBV5-1
CASSPPGGNTIYF	TGTGCCAGCAGCCCGCCCGGTGGAAACACCATATATTTT	few	.	TRBJ1-3	TRBV9
CASRGTDKNTEAFF	TGTGCCAGCAGGGGGACAGATAAGAACACTGAAGCTTTCTTT	few	TRBD1	TRBJ1-1	TRBV6-4
CASSQAGGGGSDTQYF	TGTGCCAGCAGCCAAGCGGGCGGGGGGGGATCTGATACGCAGTATTTT	.	TRBD2	TRBJ2-3	TRBV4-2
CASSYGTEHQPQHF	TGTGCCAGTAGCTACGGGACAGAGCATCAGCCCCAGCATTTT	.	TRBD1	TRBJ1-5	TRBV19
CSSLGYGYTF	TGCAGTTCTCTAGGCTATGGCTACACCTTC	.	.	TRBJ1-2	TRBV20-1
CASSPDRVLLFF	TGTGCCAGCAGCCCAGACAGGGTACTATTGTTTTTT	few	TRBD1	TRBJ1-4	TRBV3-1/TRBV3-2
CASSPSWGLPPFF	TGCGCCAGCAGCCCATCCTGGGGGCTCCCTCCGTTCTTC	.	.	TRBJ2-1	TRBV5-1
CASRRRQGYTGELFF	TGTGCCAGCAGGAGACGACAGGGGTACACCGGGGAGCTGTTTTTT	once	TRBD1	TRBJ2-2	TRBV27
CASSLSFPRQGVIYNEQFF	TGTGCCAGCAGCTTATCCTTCCCCCGACAGGGGGTTATTTACAATGAGCAGTTCTTC	.	TRBD1	TRBJ2-1	TRBV11-3
CASSFGAGWAFF	TGTGCCAGCAGCTTTGGGGCAGGGTGGGCTTTCTTT	.	.	TRBJ1-1	TRBV7-9
CASSVTGLARDTQYF	TGTGCCAGCAGTGTAACAGGACTAGCCCGCGATACGCAGTATTTT	.	TRBD2	TRBJ2-3	TRBV2
CATSDQTGYGYTF	TGTGCCACCAGTGACCAGACAGGGTATGGCTACACCTTC	.	TRBD1	TRBJ1-2	TRBV24-1
CASSRTTWREQYF	TGTGCCAGCAGTAGGACTACTTGGCGCGAGCAGTACTTC	.	.	TRBJ2-7	TRBV12-3/TRBV12-4
CASSYFRGSEETQYF	TGTGCCAGCAGTTACTTCAGGGGAAGTGAAGAGACCCAGTACTTC	.	.	TRBJ2-5	TRBV6-6